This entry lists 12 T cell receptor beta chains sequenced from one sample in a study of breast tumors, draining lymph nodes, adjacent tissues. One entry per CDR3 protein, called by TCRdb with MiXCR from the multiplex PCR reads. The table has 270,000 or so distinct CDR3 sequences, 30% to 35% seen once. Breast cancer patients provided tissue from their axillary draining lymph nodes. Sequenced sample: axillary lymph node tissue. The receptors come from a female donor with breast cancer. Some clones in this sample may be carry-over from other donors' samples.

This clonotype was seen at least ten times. The CDR3 nucleotides read TGTGCCAGCAGCGTTGGACAGGGGGCTAGGACCGGGGAGCTGTTTTTT. As protein: CASSVGQGARTGELFF. The chain couples TRBV9 to TRBJ2-2; 11 nucleotides agree with TRBD1. The CDR3 extends over 16 amino acids. Germline loops: CDR1 SGDLS, CDR2 YYNGEE. Trimming took 2 bases from V and 5 from J; bases not matched to a gene: 5.

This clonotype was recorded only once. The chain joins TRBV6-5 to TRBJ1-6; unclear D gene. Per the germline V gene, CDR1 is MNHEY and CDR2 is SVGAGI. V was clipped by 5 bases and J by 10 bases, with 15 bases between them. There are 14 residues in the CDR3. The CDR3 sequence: CASSQLRDGSPLHF. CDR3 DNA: TGTGCCAGCAGTCAGCTACGGGATGGGTCACCCCTCCACTTT.

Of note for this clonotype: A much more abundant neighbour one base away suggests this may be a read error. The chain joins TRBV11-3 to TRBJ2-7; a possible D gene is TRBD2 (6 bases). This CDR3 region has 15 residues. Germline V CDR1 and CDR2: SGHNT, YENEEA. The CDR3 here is CASSRRRTTRLERYF. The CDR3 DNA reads TGTGCCAGCAGCCGCCGGAGGACTACGCGTTTGGAGCGGTACTTC.

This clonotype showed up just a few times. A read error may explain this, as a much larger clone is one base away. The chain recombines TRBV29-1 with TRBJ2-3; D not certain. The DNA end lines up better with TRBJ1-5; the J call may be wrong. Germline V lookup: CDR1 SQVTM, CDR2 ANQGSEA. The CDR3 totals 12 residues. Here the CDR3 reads CSVVRTKDTQHF. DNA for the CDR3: TGCAGCGTTGTTCGGACTAAAGATACGCAGCATTTT.

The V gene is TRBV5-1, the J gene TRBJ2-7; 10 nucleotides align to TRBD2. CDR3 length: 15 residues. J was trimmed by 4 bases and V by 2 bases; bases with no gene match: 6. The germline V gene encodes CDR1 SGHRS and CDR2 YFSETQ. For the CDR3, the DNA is TGCGCCAGCAGCTTAGAGGGACTAGCGAGTTACGAGCAGTACTTC. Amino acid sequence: CASSLEGLASYEQYF.

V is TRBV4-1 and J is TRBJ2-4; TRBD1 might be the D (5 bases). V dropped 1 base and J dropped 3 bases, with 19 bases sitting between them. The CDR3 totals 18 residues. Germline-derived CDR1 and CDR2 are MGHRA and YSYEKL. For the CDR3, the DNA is TGCGCCAGCAGCCAAGTGGCAGGGTTTTCGGGCCTCAAAAACATTCAGTACTTC. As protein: CASSQVAGFSGLKNIQYF.

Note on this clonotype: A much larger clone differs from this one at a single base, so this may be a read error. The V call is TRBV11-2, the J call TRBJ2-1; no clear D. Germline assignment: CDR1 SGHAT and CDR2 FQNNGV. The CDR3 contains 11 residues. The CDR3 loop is CASSLDEEPFF. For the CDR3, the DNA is TGTGCCAGCAGCTTGGACGAAGAGCCGTTCTTC.

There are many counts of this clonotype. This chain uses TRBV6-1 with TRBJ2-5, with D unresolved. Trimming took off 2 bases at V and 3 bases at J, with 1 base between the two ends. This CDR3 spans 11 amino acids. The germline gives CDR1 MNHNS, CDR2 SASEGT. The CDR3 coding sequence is TGTGCCAGCAGTGAAAAAGAGACCCAGTACTTC. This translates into CASSEKETQYF.

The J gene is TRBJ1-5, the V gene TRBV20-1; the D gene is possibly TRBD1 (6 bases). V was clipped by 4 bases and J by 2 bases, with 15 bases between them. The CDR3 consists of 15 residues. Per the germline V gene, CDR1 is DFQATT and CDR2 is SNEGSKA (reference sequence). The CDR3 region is CSATRRGKCNQPQHF. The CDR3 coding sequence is TGCAGTGCTACCCGAAGGGGGAAGTGCAATCAGCCCCAGCATTTT.

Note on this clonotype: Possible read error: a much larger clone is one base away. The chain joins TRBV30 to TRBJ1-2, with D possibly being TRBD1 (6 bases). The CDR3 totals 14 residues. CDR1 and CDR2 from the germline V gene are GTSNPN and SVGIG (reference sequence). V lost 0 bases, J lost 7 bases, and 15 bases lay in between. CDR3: CAWSVGAGALGYTF. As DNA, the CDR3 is TGTGCCTGGAGTGTAGGTGCGGGGGCACTTGGCTACACCTTC.

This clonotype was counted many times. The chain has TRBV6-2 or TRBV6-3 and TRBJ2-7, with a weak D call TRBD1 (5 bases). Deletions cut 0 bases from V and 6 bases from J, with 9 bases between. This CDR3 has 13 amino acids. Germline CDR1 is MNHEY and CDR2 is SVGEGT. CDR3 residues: CASSYSVRGEQYF. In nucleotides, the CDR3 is TGTGCCAGCAGTTACTCTGTAAGGGGCGAGCAGTACTTC.

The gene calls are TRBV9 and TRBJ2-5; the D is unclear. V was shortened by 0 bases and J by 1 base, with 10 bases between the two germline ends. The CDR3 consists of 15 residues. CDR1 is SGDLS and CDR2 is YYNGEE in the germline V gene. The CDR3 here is CASSVGIAAQETQYF. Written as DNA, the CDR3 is TGTGCCAGCAGCGTAGGTATAGCAGCCCAAGAGACCCAGTACTTC.